A single sample is the source of the 30 T cell receptor beta chains below, sequenced in a study of shared clonotypes between healthy human individuals. Using immunoSEQ multiplex PCR, the repertoire was profiled, and TCRdb retains in-frame clones only, with some absent. The table includes 2.5 million or so clones, approximately 92% detected once. The sample consisted of naive CD4+ T cells sorted from blood. The subset is: CD45RA+ positively selected. The receptors derive from a man between 18 and 35 years old in good health.

This clone showed up just once. Within the sample, other DNA sequences also encode this same CDR3. The chain recombines TRBV5-1 with TRBJ2-1; 11 bases are a match to TRBD2. Germline V gene lookup returns CDR1 SGHRS and CDR2 YFSETQ. V shed 4 bases, J shed 4 bases, and the junction held 4 bases outside the gene matches. This CDR3 contains 15 residues. The CDR3 here is CASSTGTSGYNEQFF. The DNA of the CDR3 is TGCGCCAGCAGCACTGGGACTAGCGGATACAATGAGCAGTTCTTC. Looking up the rest from reference TRBV5-1 and TRBJ2-1 gives the full variable domain: KAGVTQTPRYLIKTRGQQVTLSCSPISGHRSVSWYQQTPGQGLQFLFEYFSETQRNKGNFPGRFSGRQFSNSRSEMNVSTLELGDSALYLCASSTGTSGYNEQFFGPGTRLTVL.

V is TRBV28 and J is TRBJ2-7; 11 positions match TRBD2. Losses at the gene ends were 10 bases for V and 7 bases for J; bases not matched to a gene: 6. The CDR3 covers 12 residues. Germline V gene sequence: CDR1 MDHEN, CDR2 SYDVKM. The CDR3 loop reads CATSGGPQEQYF. The CDR3 region has the DNA TGTGCCACTAGCGGGGGGCCTCAAGAGCAGTACTTC. The full variable domain, completed using reference TRBV28 and TRBJ2-7, is DVKVTQSSRYLVKRTGEKVFLECVQDMDHENMFWYRQDPGLGLRLIYFSYDVKMKEKGDIPEGYSVSREKKERFSLILESASTNQTSMYLCATSGGPQEQYFGPGTRLTVT.

This clone occurred once. The rearrangement uses TRBV10-3 and TRBJ1-2; no firm D call. Trimming shortened V by 5 bases and J by 7 bases, and 14 bases separated the two germline ends. Germline V gene lookup returns CDR1 ENHRY and CDR2 SYGVKD. The CDR3 consists of 13 residues. The CDR3 loop reads CAISPTGQGGYTF. The DNA for the CDR3 is TGTGCCATCAGTCCCACTGGGCAAGGTGGCTACACCTTC.

The rearrangement joins TRBV9 to TRBJ1-2, with a tentative D call TRBD1 (5 bases). Per germline, CDR1 SGDLS and CDR2 YYNGEE. Trimming left V 6 bases short and J 3 bases short, with 18 bases between. CDR3 length equals 15 residues. The CDR3 DNA follows: TGTGCCAGCAAGTCTGAGACGGGGCCCTACTATGGCTACACCTTC. It yields the protein CASKSETGPYYGYTF.

Regarding this clone: Other nucleotide sequences in the sample specify the same CDR3. The rearrangement uses TRBV5-4 and TRBJ2-3; D might be TRBD1 (5 bases). The length of the CDR3 is 14 residues. Trimming shortened V by 2 bases and J by 2 bases, and 9 bases separated the two germline ends. CDR1 and CDR2 (germline): SGHNT, YYREEE (reference sequence). CDR3 DNA: TGTGCCAGCAGCTTCCAGGGCTCCACAGATACGCAGTATTTT. The encoded protein is CASSFQGSTDTQYF.

The chain combines TRBV2 with TRBJ2-2; D gene uncertain. CDR1 is SNHLY and CDR2 is FYNNEI in the germline V gene. This CDR3 contains 12 residues. The V end was cut by 6 bases, the J end by 8 bases, with 10 bases between. This CDR3 is CASRAVGGELFF. The CDR3 coding sequence is TGTGCCAGCAGAGCTGTGGGGGGGGAGCTGTTTTTT.

This chain links TRBV28 with TRBJ2-2; D not resolved. V was shortened by 3 bases and J by 8 bases, with 10 bases between the two germline ends. Germline lookup yields CDR1 MDHEN and CDR2 SYDVKM. This CDR3 spans 13 amino acids. CDR3 region: CASSFPPRGELFF. The CDR3 DNA follows: TGTGCCAGCAGTTTCCCGCCGAGGGGGGAGCTGTTTTTT.

The V and J genes are TRBV5-6 and TRBJ1-1; unclear D gene. The CDR3 extends over 16 amino acids. The germline CDR1 and CDR2 sequences are SGHDT and YYEEEE. The V end was cut by 0 bases, the J end by 2 bases, with 14 bases between. The CDR3 DNA is TGTGCCAGCAGCTTGGTACGGGGAAGCTACAACACTGAAGCTTTCTTT. This translates into CASSLVRGSYNTEAFF. Together with reference TRBV5-6 and TRBJ1-1, the CDR3 gives the full variable domain: DAGVTQSPTHLIKTRGQQVTLRCSPKSGHDTVSWYQQALGQGPQFIFQYYEEEERQRGNFPDRFSGHQFPNYSSELNVNALLLGDSALYLCASSLVRGSYNTEAFFGQGTRLTVV.

The chain employs TRBV30 and TRBJ2-2; maybe TRBD1 (6 bases). This CDR3 has 13 amino acids. V lost 1 base and J 7 bases, leaving 10 bases between the germline ends. Looked up from germline, CDR1 is GTSNPN and CDR2 is SVGIG (reference sequence). The CDR3 coding sequence is TGTGCCTGGAGTGACACAGGGATCGGGGAGCTGTTTTTT. Its protein product is CAWSDTGIGELFF.

J is TRBJ1-2 and V is TRBV7-2, with D hard to call. V lost 5 bases and J lost 2, with 12 bases in between. The CDR3 totals 14 residues. Per germline, CDR1 SGHTA and CDR2 FQGNSA. The CDR3, as DNA: TGTGCCAGCAGCACTCCGGACTGGAACTATGGCTACACCTTC. Protein: CASSTPDWNYGYTF.

The V call is TRBV29-1, the J call TRBJ2-1, with 13 bases matching TRBD2. Trimming removed 8 bases from V and 7 bases from J; junction bases left unmatched: 11. Germline V CDR1 and CDR2: SQVTM, ANQGSEA. The CDR3 contains 15 residues. The CDR3: CSLRRLAGGRNEQFF. The CDR3 DNA sequence: TGCAGCCTCAGAAGACTAGCGGGAGGTCGGAATGAGCAGTTCTTC.

This clone was observed a handful of times. This sample includes further DNA sequences coding for the same CDR3. The chain has TRBV5-1 and TRBJ1-1, with 11 bases aligning to TRBD1. The CDR3 spans 14 residues. V was clipped by 4 bases and J by 5 bases; unmatched bases: 4. Germline CDR1 is SGHRS and CDR2 is YFSETQ. The CDR3 DNA is TGCGCCAGCAGCGGACAGGGGGCGGGAACTGAAGCTTTCTTT. Protein: CASSGQGAGTEAFF. Full variable domain (remainder filled in from reference TRBV5-1 and TRBJ1-1): KAGVTQTPRYLIKTRGQQVTLSCSPISGHRSVSWYQQTPGQGLQFLFEYFSETQRNKGNFPGRFSGRQFSNSRSEMNVSTLELGDSALYLCASSGQGAGTEAFFGQGTRLTVV.

Comment on this clone: The identical CDR3 is also encoded by other nucleotide sequences in the sample. The chain carries TRBV6-5 and TRBJ2-3; D is undetermined. CDR1 and CDR2 (germline): MNHEY, SVGAGI. This CDR3 comprises 13 residues. V was clipped by 2 bases and J by 3 bases, with 6 bases between them. Here the CDR3 DNA reads TGTGCCAGCAGTTACCCTGGGACAGATACGCAGTATTTT. Translated: CASSYPGTDTQYF.

The J gene is TRBJ2-1, the V gene TRBV5-1, with 7 bases matching TRBD1. This CDR3 region has 15 residues. Germline-derived CDR1 and CDR2 are SGHRS and YFSETQ. Losses at the gene ends were 1 base for V and 4 bases for J; bases not matched to a gene: 5. CDR3 sequence: CASSLLGQVYNEQFF. The CDR3 nucleotides are TGCGCCAGCAGCTTGTTAGGACAGGTGTACAATGAGCAGTTCTTC.

The chain has TRBV7-2 and TRBJ1-1; D unclear. V lost 5 bases and J 1 base, leaving 14 bases between the germline ends. This CDR3 region has 15 residues. Looked up from germline, CDR1 is SGHTA and CDR2 is FQGNSA. The CDR3 protein is CASSRKALQNTEAFF. CDR3 coding DNA: TGTGCCAGCAGCCGGAAGGCGTTACAGAACACTGAAGCTTTCTTT.

The count of this clone is one. V gene TRBV10-3 combines with J gene TRBJ2-3; D gene ambiguous. V was pared by 3 bases and J by 2 bases, with 9 bases between. The CDR3 totals 14 residues. Germline assignment: CDR1 ENHRY and CDR2 SYGVKD. CDR3 protein: CAISEGLNTDTQYF. The CDR3 DNA sequence: TGTGCCATCAGTGAAGGGCTAAACACAGATACGCAGTATTTT.

The chain uses TRBV11-2 and TRBJ1-1; D remains unclear. CDR3 length: 13 residues. Looked up from germline, CDR1 is SGHAT and CDR2 is FQNNGV. Trimming stripped 5 bases from V and 4 bases from J, with 11 bases between. The CDR3 is CASSPGMFTEAFF. The DNA for the CDR3 is TGTGCCAGCAGCCCGGGCATGTTCACTGAAGCTTTCTTT.

The rearrangement links TRBV9 to TRBJ2-2; D is tentatively TRBD1 or TRBD2 (5 bases each). This CDR3 is 16 amino acids long. Germline V gene lookup returns CDR1 SGDLS and CDR2 YYNGEE. V lost 0 bases and J 0 bases, leaving 9 bases between the germline ends. CDR3: CASSVGTLANTGELFF. CDR3 DNA: TGTGCCAGCAGCGTAGGGACACTAGCGAACACCGGGGAGCTGTTTTTT.

Written as DNA, the CDR3 is TGTGCCAGCAGCTCACAGGGGGGACCCACAGATACGCAGTATTTT. The encoded protein is CASSSQGGPTDTQYF. The genes are TRBV7-6 and TRBJ2-3; 8 bases align to TRBD1. The CDR3 consists of 15 residues. Germline CDR1 reads SGHVS; CDR2 reads FNYEAQ. The V segment lost 4 bases and the J segment 2 bases; nucleotides outside the gene matches: 5.

The J gene is TRBJ2-7, the V gene TRBV30; a possible D gene is TRBD1 (6 bases). Looked up from germline, CDR1 is GTSNPN and CDR2 is SVGIG (reference sequence). V gave up 0 bases and J gave up 5 bases, with 20 bases separating them. This CDR3 is built from 16 residues. The CDR3 is CAWSVGSGALMNEQYF. DNA of the CDR3: TGTGCCTGGAGTGTAGGTTCAGGGGCCCTCATGAACGAGCAGTACTTC.

The chain combines TRBV11-2 with TRBJ2-3, with D tentatively TRBD2 (5 bases). Germline CDR1 is SGHAT and CDR2 is FQNNGV. Between the trimmed V and J ends, which lost 5 bases and 0 bases, there was a span of 9 bases. The CDR3 extends over 14 amino acids. CDR3 protein: CASSPRGSTDTQYF. DNA for the CDR3: TGTGCCAGCAGCCCTCGGGGTAGCACAGATACGCAGTATTTT. Variable domain in full (rest from reference TRBV11-2 and TRBJ2-3): EAGVAQSPRYKIIEKRQSVAFWCNPISGHATLYWYQQILGQGPKLLIQFQNNGVVDDSQLPKDRFSAERLKGVDSTLKIQPAKLEDSAVYLCASSPRGSTDTQYFGPGTRLTVL.

V and J are TRBV19 and TRBJ1-2, with 7 nucleotides matching TRBD1. Per the germline V gene, CDR1 is LNHDA and CDR2 is SQIVND (reference sequence). This CDR3 has 15 residues. V was pared by 8 bases and J by 0 bases, with 9 bases of the junction left unmatched. CDR3 sequence: CASLQGGFPNYGYTF. CDR3 DNA sequence: TGTGCCAGTTTGCAAGGGGGCTTCCCTAACTATGGCTACACCTTC.

CDR3 sequence: CAHQPSGANVLTF. CDR3 nucleotides: TGTGCCCACCAGCCCTCTGGGGCCAACGTCCTGACTTTC. The chain has TRBV6-1 and TRBJ2-6; D is ambiguous. This CDR3 comprises 13 residues. Between the trimmed V and J ends, which lost 11 bases and 0 bases, there was a span of 8 bases. The germline V gene encodes CDR1 MNHNS and CDR2 SASEGT.

The chain joins TRBV6-6 to TRBJ2-5; D may be TRBD2 (6 bases). Trimming took 2 bases from V and 5 from J, leaving 12 bases between them. Germline assignment: CDR1 MNHNY and CDR2 SVGAGI (reference sequence). The CDR3 sequence is 14 residues long. The CDR3 sequence is CASSYGGIGETQYF. CDR3 sequence (DNA): TGTGCCAGCAGTTACGGCGGGATCGGTGAGACCCAGTACTTC.

The V gene is TRBV2, the J gene TRBJ1-4, with D maybe TRBD1 (5 bases). This CDR3 has 15 residues. Trimming pared 2 bases from V and 2 bases from J, leaving 9 bases between. Germline V gives CDR1 SNHLY, CDR2 FYNNEI. CDR3 bases: TGTGCCAGCAGTGAATGGCCAGGGACTAATGAAAAACTGTTTTTT. Translated, it gives CASSEWPGTNEKLFF.

V and J are TRBV11-1 and TRBJ1-2; no clear D gene. V dropped 5 bases and J dropped 0 bases, with 13 bases sitting between them. The CDR3 extends over 15 amino acids. Germline-derived CDR1 and CDR2 are SGHAT and FQDESV (reference sequence). The DNA of the CDR3 is TGTGCCAGCAGCCCTCAAATAGGGTCTAACTATGGCTACACCTTC. Protein product: CASSPQIGSNYGYTF.

V and J are TRBV28 and TRBJ2-7; 8 positions match TRBD2. The junction had 6 bases not matched to a gene; V was cut back by 5 bases and J by 3 bases. Germline CDR1 MDHEN, CDR2 SYDVKM. The CDR3 spans 14 residues. CDR3 DNA sequence: TGTGCCAGCAGTAACCCGGGACTAGACTACGAGCAGTACTTC. Translating gives CASSNPGLDYEQYF. The full variable domain, rest sourced from reference TRBV28 and TRBJ2-7, is DVKVTQSSRYLVKRTGEKVFLECVQDMDHENMFWYRQDPGLGLRLIYFSYDVKMKEKGDIPEGYSVSREKKERFSLILESASTNQTSMYLCASSNPGLDYEQYFGPGTRLTVT.

This clone came up once. The sample contains more than one DNA sequence encoding this CDR3. This chain joins TRBV15 and TRBJ2-5; D uncertain. V was shortened by 1 base and J by 5 bases, with 5 bases between the two germline ends. CDR1 is LNHNV and CDR2 is YYDKDF in the germline V gene (reference sequence). This CDR3 has 12 amino acids. This chain's CDR3 is CATSRGYETQYF. DNA for the CDR3: TGTGCCACCAGCAGAGGGTACGAGACCCAGTACTTC.

This clone has only a few counts. The V call is TRBV2, the J call TRBJ1-1; D might be TRBD1 (5 bases). The CDR3 runs 15 residues. Trimming left V 5 bases short and J 4 bases short, with 17 bases between. Germline V gene sequence: CDR1 SNHLY, CDR2 FYNNEI. The DNA of the CDR3 is TGTGCCAGCAGTCCCCCGGGGCAGCGGGGCACTGAAGCTTTCTTT. Its translation: CASSPPGQRGTEAFF.

The chain couples TRBV6-5 to TRBJ1-3, with 10 bases that match TRBD1. Germline V gene lookup returns CDR1 MNHEY and CDR2 SVGAGI. The V and J ends lost 4 bases and 4 bases, in that order; junction bases with no gene match: 7. This CDR3 has 16 residues. CDR3 region: CASSSGQGTFGNTIYF. The DNA of the CDR3 is TGTGCCAGCAGTTCGGGACAGGGGACTTTCGGAAACACCATATATTTT.